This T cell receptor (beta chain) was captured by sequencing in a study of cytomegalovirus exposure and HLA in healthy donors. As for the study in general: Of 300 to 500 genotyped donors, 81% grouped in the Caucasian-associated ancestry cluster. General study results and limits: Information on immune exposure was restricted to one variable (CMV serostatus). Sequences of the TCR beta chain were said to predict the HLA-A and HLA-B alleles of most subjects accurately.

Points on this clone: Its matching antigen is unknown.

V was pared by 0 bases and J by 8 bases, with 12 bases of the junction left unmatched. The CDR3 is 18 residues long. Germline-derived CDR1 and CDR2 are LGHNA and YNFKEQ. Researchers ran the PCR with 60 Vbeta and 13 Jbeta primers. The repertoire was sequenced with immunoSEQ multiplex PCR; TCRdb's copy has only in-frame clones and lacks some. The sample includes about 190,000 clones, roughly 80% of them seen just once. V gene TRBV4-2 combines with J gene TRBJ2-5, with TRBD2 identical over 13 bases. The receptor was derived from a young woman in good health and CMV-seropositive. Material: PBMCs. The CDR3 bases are TGTGCCAGCAGCCAAGATCGGTTTTCGGGGACTAGCGGGATAACCCAGTACTTC. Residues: CASSQDRFSGTSGITQYF.